The source of this TCR beta chain is a study of human T cells and chemical hapten exposure. The overall study: Across the whole study, which lasted around 26 weeks, patients were given diphenylcyclopropenone on the scalp once a week. Alopecia areata, totalis or universalis affected patients who were mostly female. Notes on the study in general: Donors, who had alopecia, may show an immune response that differs from healthy people's.

This clonotype was found a few times. The antigen remains unidentified. Time point noted: pre-sensitization, week 0. Regarding treatment: therapeutic diphenylcyclopropenone sensitization with weekly scalp DPC. How the authors handled the data: Between roughly 20,000 and 690,600 TCRs appeared in each sample, and the median stood at roughly 100,000. Using its own MiXCR run on the RACE reads, TCRdb lists one record per CDR3 protein. TCRdb assigned the V and J calls; the authors' analysis was not used. Of approximately 260,000 distinct CDR3 sequences listed, over 8% are singletons. Trimming cost V 0 bases and J 7 bases; bases outside gene matches: 3. CDR1 and CDR2 (germline): SGHVS, FQNEAQ. The CDR3 is 15 amino acids.

The J gene is TRBJ2-1, the V gene TRBV7-8, with 10 bases identical to TRBD2. The TCR sequence derives from a woman aged 35 to 49 with alopecia areata. Some clones in this sample may be carry-over from other donors' samples. This sample comprised whole blood, obtained in connection with sensitization to the hapten diphenylcyclopropenone (DPC). The CDR3 sequence is CASSLASGRKNEQFF. CDR3 bases: TGTGCCAGCAGCTTAGCTAGCGGGAGGAAGAATGAGCAGTTCTTC.